What follows is one TCR beta chain and its context. Its antigen is currently unknown. This CDR3 has 13 amino acids. The V end lost 3 bases, the J end lost 6 bases, and 11 bases lay between the germline ends. CDR1 is DFQATT, CDR2 SNEGSKA, per germline (reference sequence). The data are from a study of blood T cells in healthy people across ages. General study points: Estimates of total diversity, which came from one million sequenced T cells, were considered to be underestimates. A strong correlation between TCR beta diversity and naive T cell percentage was seen.

The second PCR ran roughly 6 to 12 cycles with a sample-barcoded 5' primer and J-beta primers. Per-sample output comprised a minimum of 2.5 million paired-end reads containing CDR3. TCRdb recomputed calls from the 5' RACE reads with MiXCR, one row per CDR3 protein. This sample carries around 780,000 distinct CDR3 sequences, under 30% of them seen once, and the ten largest clones take about 2.9%. Separately, the same data were catalogued under a study of T cells of mothers and their children. According to that study: Whether pairs are related or unrelated, thymic selection shapes their TCR recombination output in much the same way.

The chain links TRBV20-1 to TRBJ1-4; D is unclear. The clonotype was recovered from a boy aged 10-17 years in good health. The sequencing sample was made of blood. CDR3 sequence (DNA): TGCAGTGCTAGGCTGGGGTTGGATGAAAAACTGTTTTTT. Translated, it gives CSARLGLDEKLFF.